This T cell receptor beta chain was retrieved from a study of blood T cell repertoires in COVID-19. Study overall: From the United States, Italy and Spain came samples of acute and convalescent COVID-19. In each case, the material was cDNA or gDNA derived from T cells, B-cell-depleted T cells, or PBMCs.

How the authors handled the data: By means of reference gene primer amplification, nucleated cell counts were estimated. Repertoires were generated with immunoSEQ multiplex PCR, while TCRdb's copy carries only in-frame clones and drops some. The V and J calls and clone size were taken over from that table, and D and trimming were inferred from the DNA. The sample contains roughly 100,000 clones, 75% to 85% of which appear only once. J was trimmed by 5 bases and V by 5 bases; bases with no gene match: 6. The CDR3 is made up of 13 amino acids. CDR1 is SGDLS, CDR2 YYNGEE, per germline. The gene calls are TRBV9 and TRBJ1-2, with TRBD1 identical over 7 bases. The sample taken for sequencing was peripheral blood. The source of this sequence is a woman in her sixties or seventies with acute or convalescent COVID-19. The CDR3 here is CASRAGGRYGYTF. CDR3 in DNA: TGTGCCAGCAGGGCAGGGGGTCGGTATGGCTACACCTTC. Filled out from reference TRBV9 and TRBJ1-2, the complete variable domain reads DSGVTQTPKHLITATGQRVTLRCSPRSGDLSVYWYQQSLDQGLQFLIQYYNGEERAKGNILERFSAQQFPDLHSELNLSSLELGDSALYFCASRAGGRYGYTFGSGTRLTVV.